These T cell receptor beta chains were read from a single sample in a study of blood T cell repertoires in COVID-19. The data were produced by immunoSEQ multiplex PCR, yet TCRdb's version contains in-frame clones alone and is incomplete. This sample has about 180,000 clones; approximately 87% occur once, and the top ten carry roughly 20%. The sequenced material came from peripheral blood. The receptors were sampled from a person between 65 and 79 years old with COVID-19, enrolled during active disease. The CDR3 runs from the conserved cysteine through the conserved F or W. Fields, in order: D gene, clone size, V gene, J gene, CDR3 DNA, CDR3 protein. The D gene is left open where the match is weak. Size is omitted from some rows. Given values are once, few, many or a class for expanded clones.

D gene: -; clone size: -; V gene: TRBV3-1/TRBV3-2; J gene: TRBJ1-6; CDR3 DNA: TGTGCCAGCAGCCAAGTGAGAGGAGGCTCCTATAATTCACCCCTCCACTTT; CDR3 protein: CASSQVRGGSYNSPLHF
D gene: -; clone size: -; V gene: TRBV9; J gene: TRBJ1-6; CDR3 DNA: TGTGCCAGCAGCGTAGGGGAGGGACATTCACCCCTCCACTTT; CDR3 protein: CASSVGEGHSPLHF
D gene: TRBD2; clone size: -; V gene: TRBV7-6; J gene: TRBJ2-3; CDR3 DNA: TGTGCCTCAACTCCGGGACTAGCGGGATCTGATACGCAGTATTTT; CDR3 protein: CASTPGLAGSDTQYF
D gene: TRBD1; clone size: once; V gene: TRBV9; J gene: TRBJ1-3; CDR3 DNA: TGTGCCAGCAGCGTGACCGGGACAGGGTCTGGAAACACCATATATTTT; CDR3 protein: CASSVTGTGSGNTIYF
D gene: -; clone size: -; V gene: TRBV28; J gene: TRBJ1-4; CDR3 DNA: TGTGCCAGCAGTCCCGGACAAGAAAAACTGTTTTTT; CDR3 protein: CASSPGQEKLFF
D gene: -; clone size: -; V gene: TRBV28; J gene: TRBJ2-2; CDR3 DNA: TGTGCCAGCAGTTTTTTACCCGCGGGCGCCGGGGAGCTGTTTTTT; CDR3 protein: CASSFLPAGAGELFF
D gene: TRBD2; clone size: -; V gene: TRBV4-2; J gene: TRBJ2-5; CDR3 DNA: TGTGCCAGCAGTCCGGCTAGCGGAGACGACGAGACCCAGTACTTC; CDR3 protein: CASSPASGDDETQYF
D gene: -; clone size: -; V gene: TRBV24-1; J gene: TRBJ2-5; CDR3 DNA: TGTGCCACCAGTGATTCGGTGGTGGAGACCCAGTACTTC; CDR3 protein: CATSDSVVETQYF
D gene: -; clone size: -; V gene: TRBV5-1; J gene: TRBJ1-2; CDR3 DNA: TGCGCCAGCAGCCCCGAGGGGCGGGGGAGGGAAGGCTACACCTTC; CDR3 protein: CASSPEGRGREGYTF
D gene: TRBD1; clone size: -; V gene: TRBV29-1; J gene: TRBJ2-7; CDR3 DNA: TGCAGCGTTGAGACGACAGGGTCCTACGAGCAGTACTTC; CDR3 protein: CSVETTGSYEQYF
D gene: TRBD1; clone size: -; V gene: TRBV11-1; J gene: TRBJ2-2; CDR3 DNA: TGTGCCAGCAGCTTCGGGGACAGGGCTGGCGGGGAGCTGTTTTTT; CDR3 protein: CASSFGDRAGGELFF
D gene: TRBD2; clone size: few; V gene: TRBV7-8; J gene: TRBJ2-7; CDR3 DNA: TGTGCCAGCAGCTTATTGGCCCTAGCGGGGGGCTACGAGCAGTACTTC; CDR3 protein: CASSLLALAGGYEQYF
D gene: TRBD1; clone size: -; V gene: TRBV10-3; J gene: TRBJ1-3; CDR3 DNA: TGTGCCACGAGGGACAGTCGCTCTGGAAACACCATATATTTT; CDR3 protein: CATRDSRSGNTIYF
D gene: -; clone size: -; V gene: TRBV6-5; J gene: TRBJ2-1; CDR3 DNA: TGTGCCAGCAGGCCAACAGGTTACAATGAGCAGTTCTTC; CDR3 protein: CASRPTGYNEQFF